These 5 T cell receptor beta chains were all obtained from the same sample, sequenced in a study of T cell changes during pregnancy in multiple sclerosis. Sequencing used immunoSEQ multiplex PCR; TCRdb keeps in-frame clones, though not all of them. The sample has about 120,000 clones; approximately 93% are singletons. Sequenced here: peripheral blood, sampled before pregnancy. Receptors were obtained from a female donor with multiple sclerosis, enrolled in a pregnancy study.

The chain is built from TRBV18 and TRBJ2-7; the D is unclear. The CDR3 runs to 14 residues. From germline, CDR1 is KGHSH and CDR2 LQKENI. V dropped 0 bases and J dropped 2 bases, with 8 bases sitting between them. The chain's CDR3 is CASSPPLLPYEQYF. CDR3 nucleotide sequence: TGTGCCAGCTCACCACCTTTACTACCCTACGAGCAGTACTTC.

The J gene is TRBJ2-3, the V gene TRBV27; 9 positions agree with TRBD2. J was trimmed by 4 bases and V by 6 bases; bases with no gene match: 5. The CDR3 totals 14 residues. Germline V gives CDR1 MNHEY, CDR2 SMNVEV (reference sequence). The DNA for the CDR3 is TGTGCCAGCAGACCGGGACTAGCATCAGATACGCAGTATTTT. Translation gives CASRPGLASDTQYF.

The DNA for the CDR3 is TGCGCCAGCAGACCAGGGGGCTCTAACTATGGCTACACCTTC. Its translation is CASRPGGSNYGYTF. The chain has TRBV10-2 and TRBJ1-2, with 8 nucleotides matching TRBD1. CDR3 length: 14 residues. Germline V CDR1 and CDR2: WSHSY, SAAADI. V lost 6 bases to trimming and J lost 0 bases; unmatched junction nucleotides: 3.

V and J are TRBV5-1 and TRBJ2-5; 10 bases line up with TRBD2. This CDR3 contains 14 residues. The V gene end was trimmed by 4 bases and the J gene end by 2 bases; junction bases not matched to a gene: 2. The germline V gene has CDR1 SGHRS and CDR2 YFSETQ. CDR3 sequence: CASSRSGRQETQYF. The CDR3, as DNA: TGCGCCAGCAGCCGTAGCGGGAGGCAAGAGACCCAGTACTTC.

The rearrangement uses TRBV18 and TRBJ2-2; D call uncertain. V lost 3 bases, J lost 4 bases, and 12 bases lay in between. The V gene's germline CDR1 is KGHSH and CDR2 LQKENI. CDR3 size: 15 residues. CDR3 residues: CASSPRSPGTGELFF. The CDR3 DNA sequence: TGTGCCAGCTCACCCCGGAGCCCGGGCACCGGGGAGCTGTTTTTT.